A single sample gave rise to the 18 T cell receptor beta chains below, sequenced in a study of identical twins. Via MiXCR, TCRdb re-called the 5' RACE reads, giving one row per CDR3 protein. This sample has about 340,000 distinct CDR3 sequences; approximately 13% occur once, and the top ten carry around 7.2%. Another study also made use of these data, one on yellow fever vaccine responses in identical twins.

The sample was CD8+ T cells sorted from blood. These receptors all stem from a woman under 30 in good health.

This clonotype was counted a few times. The chain couples TRBV7-9 to TRBJ2-5; D not resolved. This CDR3 is 15 amino acids long. CDR1 is SEHNR and CDR2 is FQNEAQ in the germline V gene (reference sequence). Trimming left V 5 bases short and J 1 base short, with 14 bases between. CDR3 DNA sequence: TGTGCCAGCAGCCCCCCTGGGAAAGCCCAAGAGACCCAGTACTTC. It encodes CASSPPGKAQETQYF.

The V and J genes are TRBV7-9 and TRBJ2-2; 10 bases fit TRBD1. The ends lost 3 bases at V and 8 bases at J; junction bases unmatched: 12. Germline loops: CDR1 SEHNR, CDR2 FQNEAQ (reference sequence). The CDR3 has 17 residues. CDR3 loop: CASSLGPRQGAWGELFF. Written as DNA, the CDR3 is TGTGCCAGCAGCTTGGGCCCCCGACAGGGGGCGTGGGGGGAGCTGTTTTTT.

The table lists this clonotype with many counts. J is TRBJ1-2 and V is TRBV7-9; the D is unclear. V lost 3 bases and J 4 bases, leaving 12 bases between the germline ends. The CDR3 is 14 residues long. Germline CDR1 is SEHNR and CDR2 is FQNEAQ (reference sequence). The CDR3 loop is CASSFAVLGYGYTF. The CDR3 DNA reads as TGTGCCAGCAGCTTCGCAGTTTTGGGCTATGGCTACACCTTC.

This clonotype was picked up a small number of times. The rearrangement links TRBV28 to TRBJ2-1, with TRBD2 as a possible D gene (5 bases). The CDR3 consists of 15 residues. Germline V gene data show CDR1 as MDHEN and CDR2 as SYDVKM. The germline V and J ends were trimmed by 7 bases and 7 bases, with 20 bases remaining between them. The CDR3 sequence: CASNSSPGDRNEQFF. CDR3 in DNA: TGTGCCAGCAACTCATCCCCCGGGGATCGAAATGAGCAGTTCTTC.

For this clonotype: A much larger clonotype is one base distant, so this may be a read error. The chain is built from TRBV12-3 or TRBV12-4 and TRBJ2-6, with 7 bases lining up with TRBD2. The CDR3 is 17 amino acids. The V segment lost 8 bases and the J segment 0 bases; nucleotides outside the gene matches: 10. CDR3 amino acids: CASCSGGSYSGANVLTF. The DNA of the CDR3 is TGTGCCAGCTGTTCGGGGGGTTCATACTCTGGGGCCAACGTCCTGACTTTC.

The sample holds a few counts of this clonotype. The chain uses TRBV7-8 and TRBJ2-2; a possible D gene is TRBD2 (6 bases). The CDR3 runs 16 residues. Deletions cut 6 bases from V and 5 bases from J, with 19 bases between. Germline assignment: CDR1 SGHVS and CDR2 FQNEAQ. The CDR3 region has the DNA TGTGCCAGCAGATCAGGGACGGGAGTTGGGACCGGGGAGCTGTTTTTT. Translating it yields CASRSGTGVGTGELFF.

This clonotype was detected a few times. V usage is TRBV28 and J usage is TRBJ2-1; D is unresolved. Germline CDR1 is MDHEN and CDR2 is SYDVKM. This CDR3 comprises 12 residues. Deletions cut 5 bases from V and 7 bases from J, with 9 bases between. Here the CDR3 reads CASSRFYNEQFF. In nucleotides, the CDR3 is TGTGCCAGCAGTCGCTTTTATAATGAGCAGTTCTTC.

V usage is TRBV15 and J usage is TRBJ2-3, with a weak D call TRBD2 (6 bases). Between the trimmed V and J ends, which lost 5 bases and 2 bases, there was a span of 14 bases. CDR3 size: 15 residues. CDR1 and CDR2 (germline): LNHNV, YYDKDF (reference sequence). CDR3 loop: CATSARDLYTDTQYF. The CDR3 DNA sequence: TGTGCCACCAGCGCTCGGGACTTGTACACAGATACGCAGTATTTT.

This clonotype was detected ten times or more. This rearrangement joins TRBV12-3 or TRBV12-4 to TRBJ2-3; D could derive from TRBD1 or TRBD2 (5 bases each). V lost 1 base to trimming and J lost 4 bases, with 9 bases between them. This CDR3 has 14 residues. The chain's CDR3 is CASSLDRRSDTQYF. Written as DNA, the CDR3 is TGTGCCAGCAGTTTAGACAGGAGGTCAGATACGCAGTATTTT.

This chain links TRBV20-1 with TRBJ1-1; TRBD1 might be the D (5 bases). The germline V and J ends were trimmed by 3 bases and 1 base, with 6 bases remaining between them. The CDR3 runs 12 residues. The germline gives CDR1 DFQATT, CDR2 SNEGSKA (reference sequence). The CDR3 sequence is CSARDTNTEAFF. CDR3 DNA sequence: TGCAGTGCTAGGGACACGAACACTGAAGCTTTCTTT.

Regarding this clonotype: At one end, the junction sequence differs from germline, possibly due to a read error. CDR3 region: CASRFHPQAEALF. CDR3 in DNA: TGTGCCAGCAGGTTTCACCCGCAAGCCGAAGCTCTCTTT. V gene TRBV6-1 combines with J gene TRBJ1-1, with no clear D. Germline values: CDR1 MNHNS, CDR2 SASEGT. The CDR3 is made up of 13 amino acids.

This clonotype turned up a few times. The CDR3 region is CASSSQGSTEAFF. The CDR3, as DNA: TGTGCCAGCAGCTCACAGGGGAGCACTGAAGCTTTCTTT. The genes are TRBV7-9 and TRBJ1-1; TRBD1 matches 7 bases. V lost 4 bases to trimming and J lost 4 bases; unmatched junction nucleotides: 3. Germline V gene lookup returns CDR1 SEHNR and CDR2 FQNEAQ (reference sequence). The CDR3 is 13 amino acids.

This clonotype was observed a few times. This rearrangement joins TRBV4-1 to TRBJ1-1, with D possibly TRBD1 on 6 matching bases. Germline CDR1 MGHRA, CDR2 YSYEKL. CDR3 size: 15 residues. The ends were cut back, 4 bases at V and 3 bases at J, with 15 bases in the middle. The CDR3 loop reads CASSRFGGQDTEAFF. For the CDR3, the DNA is TGCGCCAGCAGCCGTTTCGGGGGGCAAGACACTGAAGCTTTCTTT.

This chain uses TRBV27 with TRBJ2-3; 8 bases map to TRBD2. This CDR3 spans 15 amino acids. The trim removed 5 bases at V and 6 bases at J, leaving 10 bases unmatched. CDR1 is MNHEY and CDR2 is SMNVEV in the germline V gene (reference sequence). Here the CDR3 reads CASSLPGGRFDTQYF. CDR3 nucleotides: TGTGCCAGCAGTCTCCCGGGCGGGAGGTTTGATACGCAGTATTTT.

The table lists this clonotype with a few counts. The V gene is TRBV5-1, the J gene TRBJ2-1; TRBD1 might be the D (5 bases). With 7 bases removed from V and 9 bases from J, the gap between germline ends came to 11 bases. The germline V gene encodes CDR1 SGHRS and CDR2 YFSETQ. The CDR3 has 11 residues. CDR3 nucleotides: TGCGCCAGCGGGGCTAGGGGTGAGCAGTTCTTC. This encodes CASGARGEQFF.

In DNA, the CDR3 is TGCGCCAGCAGGCCCGGGACTAGCGGGGAAAATGAGCAGTTCTTC. Protein sequence: CASRPGTSGENEQFF. The rearrangement links TRBV5-1 to TRBJ2-1; 13 positions agree with TRBD2. CDR3 length equals 15 residues. The V segment lost 5 bases and the J segment 7 bases; nucleotides outside the gene matches: 6. The germline CDR1 and CDR2 sequences are SGHRS and YFSETQ.

The chain has TRBV6-5 and TRBJ1-4, with D unclear. The CDR3 covers 14 residues. V was cut by 0 bases and J by 8 bases, with 10 bases left in between. CDR1 MNHEY and CDR2 SVGAGI come from the germline V gene. The CDR3: CASSYSAGGEKLFF. The CDR3 DNA follows: TGTGCCAGCAGTTACTCGGCAGGAGGCGAAAAACTGTTTTTT.

This clonotype has a handful of counts. The gene calls are TRBV7-9 and TRBJ2-3; the D gene is possibly TRBD2 (6 bases). The CDR3 contains 14 residues. Germline loops: CDR1 SEHNR, CDR2 FQNEAQ (reference sequence). V was shortened by 6 bases and J by 4 bases, with 14 bases between the two germline ends. This CDR3 reads CASSFIAVADTQYF. As DNA, the CDR3 is TGTGCCAGCAGTTTTATAGCGGTCGCAGATACGCAGTATTTT.